The rows below give T cell receptor beta chains drawn from one sample of a study of blood T cells in healthy people across ages. Each CDR3 protein gets one entry after TCRdb re-called the 5' RACE reads with MiXCR. The data hold hundreds of thousands of distinct CDR3 sequences, with roughly 35% observed a single time. Sequencing was performed on blood. The receptors derive from a man younger than 35 in good health. Each CDR3 is given with its conserved first and last residue.

V	CDR3
TRBV4-3	CASSQTPMETQYF
TRBV4-1	CASSQDVGGSNQPQHF
TRBV5-1	CASSSSGARRDEKLFF
TRBV20-1	CSVVLGEQFF
TRBV5-6	CASSFPGESPTDTQYF
TRBV2	CASTNNAARGTEAFF
TRBV12-1	CASSPGWRGGTDTQYF
TRBV11-2	CASSLGGTEETQFF
TRBV10-3	CAISERVSSNEQFF
TRBV6-2/TRBV6-3	CASSFTTTGVSNQPQHF
TRBV20-1	CSAQRGSRLINYGYTF
TRBV9	CASSVAGRGETQYF
TRBV5-1	CASGRTTNEKLFF
TRBV9	CASSVVPGELFF
TRBV20-1	CSARETDFSYEQYF
TRBV7-9	CASSVEGLTDTQYF
TRBV14	CVSSRPGRISYNEQFF
TRBV29-1	CSSAQGGYEQYF
TRBV4-2	CASSPRLAQGNEQYF
TRBV2	CASSEGQGIANVLTF
TRBV5-1	CASSFRESGSYNSPLHF
TRBV11-2	CASSWGGASGGPNVQETQYF
TRBV29-1	CSARTSGGTAYEQYF
TRBV3-1	CASSQGAGAHQPQHF
TRBV12-3/TRBV12-4	CASSLGQGSAEAFF
TRBV29-1	CSVASADTQYF
TRBV28	CASSSRVRGGYTF
TRBV6-2/TRBV6-3	CANADDRAPDAQYF
TRBV27	CASKEWGGHYEQYF
TRBV5-5	CASSLDRATGELFF
TRBV5-1	CASSLDSQGSSPLHF
TRBV29-1	CSVSDATTDTQYF
TRBV12-3/TRBV12-4	CTSSFSVYEQYF
TRBV7-2	CASSFGSEEKLFF
TRBV4-1	CASSRRRGRSNTGELFF
TRBV27	CASARGGAAYEQYF
TRBV7-2	CASSLESLAGYTF
TRBV27	CASGDMNTGELFF
TRBV2	CASTQTSGVNGFF
TRBV7-6	CASSLGSGYEQYF
TRBV12-3/TRBV12-4	CASSLYAWRRTGELFF
TRBV12-3/TRBV12-4	CASIGDRSYNEQYF
TRBV13	CASSTRDRVQETQYF
TRBV12-3/TRBV12-4	CASSLGGRGATDTQYF
TRBV12-3/TRBV12-4	CASSLEAEALAKNIQYF
TRBV27	CASIKTSGGAETQYF
TRBV20-1	CSARGQENTWEQYF
TRBV4-1	CASSQSGTVGEQYF
TRBV3-1	CASSQDLGGYTGGYEQFF
TRBV29-1	CSVTGQTNTEAFF
TRBV6-6	CASSPDRGPSPLHF
TRBV27	CASSPYDSSGNTIYF
TRBV2	CASLQGYGTDTQYF
TRBV4-3	CASSQDTPSGGFTDTQYF
TRBV9	CASSGGGGYTF
TRBV4-3	CASSQVGGYNEQYF